These 25 T cell receptor beta chains were all obtained from the same sample, sequenced in a study of cytomegalovirus exposure and HLA in healthy donors. The PCR employed 60 Vbeta primers together with 13 Jbeta primers. Here immunoSEQ multiplex PCR was the method, and the copy in TCRdb shows in-frame clones only, minus some. The table has some 130,000 clones, 80% to 85% seen once. Sequenced: PBMCs. These receptors were taken from a male donor in good health and CMV-seropositive.

The V call is TRBV9, the J call TRBJ2-3, with 9 bases aligning to TRBD2. V trimming: 4 bases; J trimming: 5 bases; junction bases outside the gene matches: 8. Looked up from germline, CDR1 is SGDLS and CDR2 is YYNGEE. CDR3 length: 15 amino acids. The CDR3 DNA reads TGTGCCAGCAGCATTAGCGGGAGTGGTAAAGATACGCAGTATTTT. Translating gives CASSISGSGKDTQYF.

This clone came up a few times. This rearrangement joins TRBV9 to TRBJ2-7; tentative D call: TRBD1 (7 bases). With 3 bases removed from V and 4 bases from J, the gap between germline ends came to 14 bases. CDR3 length equals 14 residues. Germline CDR1 SGDLS, CDR2 YYNGEE. The DNA for the CDR3 is TGTGCCAGCAGCGATGGGGGGACAGAGTACGAGCAGTACTTC. Residues: CASSDGGTEYEQYF.

About this clone: Other DNA sequences of this sample code for an identical CDR3. The chain couples TRBV7-8 to TRBJ1-1, with D possibly matching TRBD1 (5 bases). The CDR3 has 16 residues. The V gene's germline CDR1 is SGHVS and CDR2 FQNEAQ. V gave up 1 base and J gave up 3 bases, with 15 bases separating them. The CDR3 loop is CASSLGSLGRDTEAFF. CDR3 DNA sequence: TGTGCCAGCAGCTTAGGGAGCCTGGGGCGAGACACTGAAGCTTTCTTT.

This sequence joins TRBV4-1 and TRBJ1-4, with no clear D. This CDR3 has 14 amino acids. Germline V gene data show CDR1 as MGHRA and CDR2 as YSYEKL. V lost 5 bases and J lost 3, with 10 bases in between. CDR3 amino acids: CASSYGGSNEKLFF. The CDR3 nucleotides are TGCGCCAGCAGCTACGGAGGTTCTAATGAAAAACTGTTTTTT.

The chain combines TRBV5-4 with TRBJ2-7, with D possibly being TRBD1 (6 bases). V was clipped by 5 bases and J by 6 bases, with 12 bases between them. CDR1 and CDR2 from the germline V gene are SGHNT and YYREEE (reference sequence). The CDR3 totals 12 residues. In DNA form, the CDR3 reads TGTGCCAGCAGTACAGACAGGACCGAGCAGTACTTC. It is translated as CASSTDRTEQYF.

The chain links TRBV7-9 to TRBJ2-7; a weak D match, TRBD2 (7 bases). The CDR3 is 14 residues long. Germline assignment: CDR1 SEHNR and CDR2 FQNEAQ (reference sequence). Trimming removed 3 bases from V and 6 bases from J, with 15 bases in between. CDR3 sequence (DNA): TGTGCCAGCAGCTTCAATCAGGGAGGGGGCGAGCAGTACTTC. This translates into CASSFNQGGGEQYF.

The chain recombines TRBV9 with TRBJ1-2; 9 nucleotides agree with TRBD1. CDR3 size: 14 residues. The junction had 6 bases not matched to a gene; V was cut back by 2 bases and J by 7 bases. Looked up from germline, CDR1 is SGDLS and CDR2 is YYNGEE. The CDR3 bases are TGTGCCAGCAGCGTGACAGGGGGTGGAGGTGGCTACACCTTC. Protein sequence: CASSVTGGGGGYTF.

The sample holds a few counts of this clone. The chain is built from TRBV7-3 and TRBJ2-2; TRBD1 aligns across 12 bases. Germline trimming cut 2 bases from V and 7 bases from J; bases unmatched to any gene: 8. The V gene's germline CDR1 is SGHTA and CDR2 FQGTGA. The CDR3 has 17 residues. In DNA form, the CDR3 reads TGTGCCAGCAGCTTACGCGCGGGACAGGGGGCCGGCGGGGAGCTGTTTTTT. Translating it yields CASSLRAGQGAGGELFF. Variable domain in full (rest from reference TRBV7-3 and TRBJ2-2): GAGVSQTPSNKVTEKGKYVELRCDPISGHTALYWYRQSLGQGPEFLIYFQGTGAADDSGLPNDRFFAVRPEGSVSTLKIQRTERGDSAVYLCASSLRAGQGAGGELFFGEGSRLTVL.

The CDR3 protein is CASSLRVLAGGGRKEQFF. CDR3 coding DNA: TGTGCCAGCAGTTTAAGAGTGCTAGCGGGTGGGGGGCGTAAAGAGCAGTTCTTC. The genes are TRBV28 and TRBJ2-1, with 8 bases fitting TRBD2. This CDR3 is built from 18 residues. CDR1 MDHEN and CDR2 SYDVKM come from the germline V gene. The J segment lost 10 bases and the V segment lost 2 bases, leaving 19 bases of the junction unmatched.

The chain combines TRBV5-6 with TRBJ2-3; tentatively, D is TRBD2 (5 bases). Trimming left V 4 bases short and J 6 bases short, with 18 bases between. The CDR3 is 15 residues long. Germline-derived CDR1 and CDR2 are SGHDT and YYEEEE. CDR3 sequence: CASSASDRTGDTQYF. The CDR3 DNA reads as TGTGCCAGCAGCGCCTCTGATAGGACTGGGGATACGCAGTATTTT.

The genes are TRBV5-1 and TRBJ2-7, with TRBD1 identical over 10 bases. In germline, CDR1 is SGHRS, CDR2 YFSETQ. The CDR3 sequence is 13 residues long. V lost 3 bases and J lost 7; bases outside the gene matches: 4. The CDR3, as DNA: TGCGCCAGCAGCTCCGGGACAGGGGATGAGCAGTACTTC. Protein product: CASSSGTGDEQYF.

The chain carries TRBV11-2 and TRBJ1-2, with unresolved D. In germline, CDR1 is SGHAT, CDR2 FQNNGV. The CDR3 loop spans 13 amino acids. V lost 0 bases, J lost 5 bases, and 7 bases lay in between. The CDR3 here is CASSLETVYGYTF. As DNA, the CDR3 is TGTGCCAGCAGCTTAGAAACAGTATATGGCTACACCTTC.

CDR3: CASSLTGGQNYEQYF. CDR3 nucleotide sequence: TGTGCCAGCAGCTTAACGGGCGGACAGAACTACGAGCAGTACTTC. This chain links TRBV7-3 with TRBJ2-7; tentative D call: TRBD1 (6 bases). CDR1 is SGHTA, CDR2 FQGTGA, per germline. Trimming pared 0 bases from V and 3 bases from J, leaving 12 bases between. This CDR3 has 15 residues. The entire variable domain, with the rest obtained from reference TRBV7-3 and TRBJ2-7, is as follows: GAGVSQTPSNKVTEKGKYVELRCDPISGHTALYWYRQSLGQGPEFLIYFQGTGAADDSGLPNDRFFAVRPEGSVSTLKIQRTERGDSAVYLCASSLTGGQNYEQYFGPGTRLTVT.

Only a few counts were recorded for this clone. This chain joins TRBV14 and TRBJ1-1; tentative D call: TRBD1 (6 bases). Trimming stripped 5 bases from V and 1 base from J, with 8 bases between. There are 13 residues in the CDR3. Germline CDR1 SGHDN, CDR2 FVKESK. The CDR3 nucleotides read TGTGCCAGCAGCAAGACAGGGAACACTGAAGCTTTCTTT. It specifies CASSKTGNTEAFF.

The chain has TRBV4-2 and TRBJ1-2; 7 bases match TRBD1. CDR3 length: 16 residues. Germline CDR1 LGHNA, CDR2 YNFKEQ. After removal of 0 bases from V and 2 bases from J, the junction contained 6 bases not matched to a gene. The CDR3 nucleotides read TGTGCCAGCAGCCAAGATCCACAGGGGACCAACTATGGCTACACCTTC. Amino acid sequence: CASSQDPQGTNYGYTF.

The chain combines TRBV5-1 with TRBJ2-5; TRBD2 is a possible D gene (5 bases). V was shortened by 0 bases and J by 1 base, with 10 bases between the two germline ends. The CDR3 sequence is 15 residues long. Germline CDR1 and CDR2: SGHRS and YFSETQ. Written as DNA, the CDR3 is TGCGCCAGCAGCTTGGCTGGAGGCGTCCAAGAGACCCAGTACTTC. It is translated as CASSLAGGVQETQYF.

The chain carries TRBV27 and TRBJ2-7; D is undetermined. Trimming took 2 bases from V and 3 from J, leaving 11 bases between them. Germline CDR1 is MNHEY and CDR2 is SMNVEV (reference sequence). This CDR3 comprises 14 residues. The CDR3 sequence is CASSLGPTYYEQYF. The CDR3 nucleotides are TGTGCCAGCAGTTTAGGGCCCACTTACTACGAGCAGTACTTC.

On this clone: The junction shows a germline mismatch at one end, possibly a read error. J is TRBJ1-2 and V is TRBV5-4; D is undetermined. The CDR3 is made up of 16 amino acids. Germline CDR1 reads SGHNT; CDR2 reads YYREEE (reference sequence). The CDR3 spells CASSPSLGTGIYGHTF. CDR3 in DNA: TGTGCCAGCAGCCCGAGCCTGGGAACGGGAATCTATGGCCACACCTTC.

This clone has more than one count but fewer than ten. The V call is TRBV19, the J call TRBJ1-6, with TRBD1 identical over 9 bases. Germline CDR1 reads LNHDA; CDR2 reads SQIVND (reference sequence). V lost 1 base and J lost 7; bases outside the gene matches: 2. The CDR3 has 15 residues. CDR3 DNA: TGTGCCAGTAGTATAGGGACAGGGGTGAATTCACCCCTCCACTTT. Protein: CASSIGTGVNSPLHF.

This clone was seen only once. This chain uses TRBV28 with TRBJ2-5, with 9 bases lining up with TRBD1. Matching the DNA end better, TRBJ2-7 makes the J call doubtful. The germline CDR1 and CDR2 sequences are MDHEN and SYDVKM. This CDR3 is 14 amino acids long. The CDR3 DNA is TGTGCCAGCAGTCTTTGGGACAGGGTCCACGAGCAGTACTTC. Protein product: CASSLWDRVHEQYF.

This clone was seen just once. The chain uses TRBV28 and TRBJ2-1; 8 nucleotides match TRBD2. After removal of 8 bases from V and 0 bases from J, the junction contained 3 bases not matched to a gene. Germline loops: CDR1 MDHEN, CDR2 SYDVKM. The CDR3 length is 14 residues. The chain's CDR3 is CASREGSSYNEQFF. CDR3 nucleotides: TGTGCCAGCCGGGAGGGGAGCTCCTACAATGAGCAGTTCTTC. The full variable domain, in which reference TRBV28 and TRBJ2-1 provide the parts outside the CDR3, is DVKVTQSSRYLVKRTGEKVFLECVQDMDHENMFWYRQDPGLGLRLIYFSYDVKMKEKGDIPEGYSVSREKKERFSLILESASTNQTSMYLCASREGSSYNEQFFGPGTRLTVL.

This clone was observed a single time. V usage is TRBV4-2 and J usage is TRBJ2-1, with 11 bases fitting TRBD2. With 3 bases clipped from V and 4 bases from J, the junction kept 8 bases outside the gene matches. The CDR3 runs 17 residues. CDR1 LGHNA and CDR2 YNFKEQ come from the germline V gene. The CDR3 nucleotides read TGTGCCAGCAGCCACCCGGTTAGCGGGGGGGATTACAATGAGCAGTTCTTC. Its protein is CASSHPVSGGDYNEQFF.

V usage is TRBV28 and J usage is TRBJ1-2, with 11 bases aligning to TRBD1. Germline CDR1 MDHEN, CDR2 SYDVKM. The CDR3 runs 14 residues. The V gene end was trimmed by 7 bases and the J gene end by 4 bases; junction bases not matched to a gene: 5. CDR3 sequence: CASTSDRGLYGYTF. In DNA, the CDR3 is TGTGCCAGCACCTCGGACAGGGGGCTCTATGGCTACACCTTC.

This chain joins TRBV11-2 and TRBJ2-1, with no clear D. CDR1 and CDR2 (germline): SGHAT, FQNNGV. The CDR3 is made up of 13 amino acids. V lost 1 base and J lost 5, with 6 bases in between. The CDR3 protein is CASSLGADNEQFF. In DNA form, the CDR3 reads TGTGCCAGCAGCTTAGGGGCAGACAATGAGCAGTTCTTC. Combining the CDR3 with reference TRBV11-2 and TRBJ2-1 gives the whole variable domain EAGVAQSPRYKIIEKRQSVAFWCNPISGHATLYWYQQILGQGPKLLIQFQNNGVVDDSQLPKDRFSAERLKGVDSTLKIQPAKLEDSAVYLCASSLGADNEQFFGPGTRLTVL.

The CDR3 loop reads CASSGTGETEAFF. In DNA, the CDR3 is TGCGCCAGCAGTGGGACAGGGGAAACTGAAGCTTTCTTT. The V gene is TRBV10-1, the J gene TRBJ1-1, with 9 bases identical to TRBD1. Germline-derived CDR1 and CDR2 are WNHNN and SYGVQD (reference sequence). Germline trimming cut 4 bases from V and 5 bases from J; bases unmatched to any gene: 2. This CDR3 is built from 13 residues.